The present T cell receptor (beta chain) was sequenced within a study of blood T cell repertoires in COVID-19 (dated by TCRdb to between 2020 and 2021). Regarding the research as a whole: Collaborator samples came from the United States, Italy and Spain and covered acute and convalescent phases of COVID-19. The material from the prospective study consisted of cDNA or gDNA derived from T cells, B-cell-depleted T cells, or PBMCs. Deeply sampled blood TCRbeta repertoires from subjects exposed to, actively infected with, or recovered from COVID-19 were included in the dataset. The repertoires were released in a freely available public database meant as a resource for research on the immune response to SARS-CoV-2. The samples were drawn from the first 160 participants of the ongoing ImmuneRACE study and from 950 to 1,500 subjects provided by 6 global collaborators. Sample metadata almost always included a de-identified subject ID, COVID-19 status, age in years and sex. Where available, HLA class I and class II types were taken from metadata supplied by the sample provider and were not determined by assay-based typing. Points the paper makes about the study in general: The quantity of clinical and demographic metadata differed by source and by participant and was supplied without curation.

Participants in the prospective study were aged 18 to 89 years, lived in under 30 United States geographic areas, and enrolled through a virtual design. Cohort assignment in the prospective study relied on participant-reported clinical history from a screening survey and a study questionnaire. For ImmuneRACE Cohort 3, a participant was defined as recovered based on two consecutive negative NP/OP PCR tests, clearance by a healthcare professional, or resolution of symptoms. Mobile phlebotomists in the prospective study collected whole blood, serum and a nasopharyngeal or oropharyngeal swab from every participant. Over a roughly two-month period, participants in the prospective study had the option of providing additional blood draws and questionnaires. Blood samples from the prospective study were shipped frozen or at room temperature prior to DNA extraction. V is reduced by 4 bases and J by 0 bases, leaving a spacing of 10 bases between them. Taken from cysteine to phenylalanine, the CDR3 has 15 residues. Solely the CDR3 DNA is kept, with 45 bases framed from the first base. The CDR1 and CDR2 encoded by the germline V gene are MGHRA and YSYEKL.

The immunoSEQ Assay, a bias-controlled multiplex PCR, was used to amplify TCRbeta CDR3 regions from genomic DNA. In the original analysis: Within the assay, amplification of reference gene primers was used to estimate how many nucleated cells each sample contained. To quantify the absolute abundance of each unique TCRbeta CDR3 rearrangement, sequence reads were collapsed and filtered. Productive Simpson clonality was computed per sample as the square root of Simpson's diversity index over productive rearrangements. TCRdb retrieved this table from immuneACCESS and kept in-frame rearrangements only. Not all clones are present; in checked studies, unresolved V genes account for under half, and no reason is known for the remainder. The V and J calls and clone size were taken over from that table, and D and trimming were inferred from the DNA. Recorded for this sample are approximately 260,000 clones; over 85% of them occurred a single time. The ten largest account for approximately 2% of the sample.

Concerning this clone itself: Its antigen target is currently unknown. The record has no base qualities; no much larger clone is one base away.

Sequenced sample: PBMCs or T cells enriched from blood (not recorded which). The chain links TRBV4-1 with TRBJ1-5, with a weak D call of TRBD1 (6 bases match). The TCR originated in a woman aged 60-75 years who had recovered from COVID-19. The nucleotide sequence reads TGCGCCAGCAGCCCCGGGACAACTAGCAATCAGCCCCAGCATTTT. It translates to CASSPGTTSNQPQHF.